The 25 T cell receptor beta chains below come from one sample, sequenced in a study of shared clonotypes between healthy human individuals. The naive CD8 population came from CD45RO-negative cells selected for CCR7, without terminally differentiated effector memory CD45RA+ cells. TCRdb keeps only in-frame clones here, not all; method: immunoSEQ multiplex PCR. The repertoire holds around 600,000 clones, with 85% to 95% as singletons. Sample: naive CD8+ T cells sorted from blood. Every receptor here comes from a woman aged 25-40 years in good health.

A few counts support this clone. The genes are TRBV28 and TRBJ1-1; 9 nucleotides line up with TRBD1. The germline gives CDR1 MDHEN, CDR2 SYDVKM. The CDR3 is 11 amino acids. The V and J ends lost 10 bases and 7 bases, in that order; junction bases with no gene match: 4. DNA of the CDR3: TGTGCCACATCGGGACAGGGTGAAGCTTTCTTT. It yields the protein CATSGQGEAFF.

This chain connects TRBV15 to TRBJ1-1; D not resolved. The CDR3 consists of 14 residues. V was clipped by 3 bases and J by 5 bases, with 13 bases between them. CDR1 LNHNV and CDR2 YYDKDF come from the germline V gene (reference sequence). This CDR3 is CATSSPQTATEAFF. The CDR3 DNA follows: TGTGCCACCAGCAGCCCCCAGACGGCGACTGAAGCTTTCTTT.

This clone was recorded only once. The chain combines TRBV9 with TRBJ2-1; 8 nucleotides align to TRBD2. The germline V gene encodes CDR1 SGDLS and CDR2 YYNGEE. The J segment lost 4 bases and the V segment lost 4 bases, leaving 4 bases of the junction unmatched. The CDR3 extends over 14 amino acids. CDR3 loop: CASSHIAGYNEQFF. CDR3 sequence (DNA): TGTGCCAGCAGCCACATAGCGGGGTACAATGAGCAGTTCTTC.

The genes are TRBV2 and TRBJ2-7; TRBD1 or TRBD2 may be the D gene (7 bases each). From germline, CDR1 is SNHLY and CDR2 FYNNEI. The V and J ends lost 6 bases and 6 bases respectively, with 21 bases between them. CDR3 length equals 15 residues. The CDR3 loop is CASRERDRHRGEQYF. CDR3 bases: TGTGCCAGCAGAGAGCGGGACAGACATCGGGGCGAGCAGTACTTC.

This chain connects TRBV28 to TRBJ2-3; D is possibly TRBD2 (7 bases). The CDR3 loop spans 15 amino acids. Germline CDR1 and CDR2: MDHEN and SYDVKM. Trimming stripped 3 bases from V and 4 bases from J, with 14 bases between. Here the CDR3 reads CASSLLAEGADTQYF. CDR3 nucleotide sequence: TGTGCCAGCAGTTTGCTAGCGGAGGGGGCAGATACGCAGTATTTT.

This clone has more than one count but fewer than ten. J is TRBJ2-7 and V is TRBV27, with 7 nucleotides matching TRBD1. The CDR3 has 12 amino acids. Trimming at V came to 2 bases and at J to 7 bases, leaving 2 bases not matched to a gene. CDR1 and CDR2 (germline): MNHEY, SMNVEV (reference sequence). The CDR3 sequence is CASSLPQGEQYF. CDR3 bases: TGTGCCAGCAGTTTACCACAGGGGGAGCAGTACTTC.

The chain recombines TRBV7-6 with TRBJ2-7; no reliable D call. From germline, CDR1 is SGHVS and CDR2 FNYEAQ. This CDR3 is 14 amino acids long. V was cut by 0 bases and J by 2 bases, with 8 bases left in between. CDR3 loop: CASSLAGGTYEQYF. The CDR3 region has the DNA TGTGCCAGCAGCTTAGCCGGCGGTACCTACGAGCAGTACTTC.

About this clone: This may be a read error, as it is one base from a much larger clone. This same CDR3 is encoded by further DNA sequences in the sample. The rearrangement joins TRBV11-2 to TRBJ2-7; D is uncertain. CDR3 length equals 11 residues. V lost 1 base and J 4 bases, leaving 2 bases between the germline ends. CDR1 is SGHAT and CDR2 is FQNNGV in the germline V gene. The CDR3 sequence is CASSLAYEQYF. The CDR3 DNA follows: TGTGCCAGCAGCTTAGCGTACGAGCAGTACTTC.

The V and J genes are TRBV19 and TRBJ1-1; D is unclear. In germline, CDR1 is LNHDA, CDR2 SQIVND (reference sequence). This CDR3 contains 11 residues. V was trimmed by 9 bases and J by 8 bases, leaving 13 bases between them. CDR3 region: CASRFGPEAFF. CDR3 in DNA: TGTGCCAGCCGATTTGGGCCCGAAGCTTTCTTT.

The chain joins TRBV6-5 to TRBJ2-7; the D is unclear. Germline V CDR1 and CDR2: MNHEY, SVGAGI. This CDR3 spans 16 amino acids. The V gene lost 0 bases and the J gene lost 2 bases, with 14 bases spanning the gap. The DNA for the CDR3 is TGTGCCAGCAGTTACTCCACCGGGTACGCCACCTACGAGCAGTACTTC. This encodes CASSYSTGYATYEQYF.

The CDR3 coding sequence is TGCGCCAGCAGCCAAGATCCCAGTGGCGAAGCTTACGAGCAGTACTTC. Amino acids: CASSQDPSGEAYEQYF. The chain employs TRBV4-1 and TRBJ2-7; D unclear. V was shortened by 0 bases and J by 4 bases, with 16 bases between the two germline ends. The CDR3 totals 16 residues. CDR1 MGHRA and CDR2 YSYEKL come from the germline V gene.

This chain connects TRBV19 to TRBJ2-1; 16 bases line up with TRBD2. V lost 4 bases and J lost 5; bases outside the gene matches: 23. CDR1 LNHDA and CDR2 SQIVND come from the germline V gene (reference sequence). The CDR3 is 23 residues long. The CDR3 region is CASSTGTGRDTGTSGRANNEQFF. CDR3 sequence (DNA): TGTGCCAGTAGTACCGGGACAGGTCGTGACACCGGGACTAGCGGGAGGGCTAACAATGAGCAGTTCTTC.

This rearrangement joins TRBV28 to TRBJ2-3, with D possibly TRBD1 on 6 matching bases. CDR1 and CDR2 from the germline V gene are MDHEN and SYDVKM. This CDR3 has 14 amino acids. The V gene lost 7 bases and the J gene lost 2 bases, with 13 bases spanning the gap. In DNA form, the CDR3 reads TGTGCCAGCACCCCAGACAGGATCACAGATACGCAGTATTTT. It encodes CASTPDRITDTQYF.

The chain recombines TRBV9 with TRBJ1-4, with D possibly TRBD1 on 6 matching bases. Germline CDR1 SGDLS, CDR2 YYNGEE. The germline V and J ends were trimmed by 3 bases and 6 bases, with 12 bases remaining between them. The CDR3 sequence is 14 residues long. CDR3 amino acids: CASSEQGTDEKLFF. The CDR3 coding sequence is TGTGCCAGCAGCGAACAGGGTACAGATGAAAAACTGTTTTTT. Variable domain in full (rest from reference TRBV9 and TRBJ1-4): DSGVTQTPKHLITATGQRVTLRCSPRSGDLSVYWYQQSLDQGLQFLIQYYNGEERAKGNILERFSAQQFPDLHSELNLSSLELGDSALYFCASSEQGTDEKLFFGSGTQLSVL.

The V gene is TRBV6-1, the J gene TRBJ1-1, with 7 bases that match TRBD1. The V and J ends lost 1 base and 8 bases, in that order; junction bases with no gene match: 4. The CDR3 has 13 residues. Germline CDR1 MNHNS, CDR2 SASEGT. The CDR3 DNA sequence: TGTGCCAGCAGTGAAGGACAGGGTAGCGAAGCTTTCTTT. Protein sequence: CASSEGQGSEAFF.

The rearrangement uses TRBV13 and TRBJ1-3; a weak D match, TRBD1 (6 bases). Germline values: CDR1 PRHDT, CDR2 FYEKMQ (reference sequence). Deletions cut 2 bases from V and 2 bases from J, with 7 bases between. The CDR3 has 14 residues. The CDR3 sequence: CASSLRGAGNTIYF. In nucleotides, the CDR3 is TGTGCCAGCAGCTTAAGGGGGGCTGGAAACACCATATATTTT.

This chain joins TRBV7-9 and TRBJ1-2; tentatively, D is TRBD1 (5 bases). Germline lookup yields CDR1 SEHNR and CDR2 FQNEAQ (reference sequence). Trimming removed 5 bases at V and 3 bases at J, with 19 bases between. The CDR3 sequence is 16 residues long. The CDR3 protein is CASSRGSAGSYYGYTF. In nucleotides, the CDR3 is TGTGCCAGCAGCCGAGGGTCTGCAGGGTCTTACTATGGCTACACCTTC.

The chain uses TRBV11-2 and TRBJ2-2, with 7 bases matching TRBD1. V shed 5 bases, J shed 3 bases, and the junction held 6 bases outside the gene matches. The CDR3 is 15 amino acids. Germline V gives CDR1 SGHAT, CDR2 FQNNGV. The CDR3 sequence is CASSPPDRDTGELFF. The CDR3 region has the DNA TGTGCCAGCAGCCCGCCCGACAGGGACACCGGGGAGCTGTTTTTT. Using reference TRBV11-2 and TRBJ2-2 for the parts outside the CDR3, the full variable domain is EAGVAQSPRYKIIEKRQSVAFWCNPISGHATLYWYQQILGQGPKLLIQFQNNGVVDDSQLPKDRFSAERLKGVDSTLKIQPAKLEDSAVYLCASSPPDRDTGELFFGEGSRLTVL.

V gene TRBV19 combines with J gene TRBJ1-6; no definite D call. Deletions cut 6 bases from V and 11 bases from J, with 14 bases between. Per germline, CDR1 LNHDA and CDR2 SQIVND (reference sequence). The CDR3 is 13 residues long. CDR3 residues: CASRPLDGTPLHF. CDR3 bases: TGTGCCAGTAGACCCCTAGACGGGACACCCCTCCACTTT.

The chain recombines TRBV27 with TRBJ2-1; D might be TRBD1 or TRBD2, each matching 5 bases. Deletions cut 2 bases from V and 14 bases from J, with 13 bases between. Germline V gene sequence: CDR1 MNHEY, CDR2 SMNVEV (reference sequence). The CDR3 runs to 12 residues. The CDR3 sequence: CASSLRGRDEFF. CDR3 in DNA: TGTGCCAGCAGTTTAAGGGGAAGGGACGAGTTCTTC.

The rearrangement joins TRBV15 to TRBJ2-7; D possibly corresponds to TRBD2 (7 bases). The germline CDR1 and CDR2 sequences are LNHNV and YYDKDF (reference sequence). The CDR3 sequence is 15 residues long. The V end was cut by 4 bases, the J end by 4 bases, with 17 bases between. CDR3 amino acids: CATSIREDSSYEQYF. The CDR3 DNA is TGTGCCACCAGCATCCGGGAGGACAGCTCGTACGAGCAGTACTTC.

The CDR3 DNA sequence: TGTGCCAGCAGCGGACTAGGCGAGCAGTACTTC. This gives the protein CASSGLGEQYF. The rearrangement joins TRBV7-9 to TRBJ2-7; 7 nucleotides match TRBD2. V lost 5 bases and J lost 6; bases outside the gene matches: 1. There are 11 residues in the CDR3. The germline V gene encodes CDR1 SEHNR and CDR2 FQNEAQ (reference sequence).

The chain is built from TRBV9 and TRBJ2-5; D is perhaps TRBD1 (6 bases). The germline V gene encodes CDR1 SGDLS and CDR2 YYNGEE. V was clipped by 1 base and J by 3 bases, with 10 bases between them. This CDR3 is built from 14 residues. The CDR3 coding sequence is TGTGCCAGCAGCGTAACAGGGATGAAAGAGACCCAGTACTTC. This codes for CASSVTGMKETQYF.

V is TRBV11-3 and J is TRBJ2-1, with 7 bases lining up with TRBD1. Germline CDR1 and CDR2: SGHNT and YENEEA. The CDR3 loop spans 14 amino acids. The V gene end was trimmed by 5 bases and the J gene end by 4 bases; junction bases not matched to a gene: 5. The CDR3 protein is CASSPTGAYNEQFF. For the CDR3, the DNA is TGTGCCAGCAGCCCTACAGGGGCGTACAATGAGCAGTTCTTC.

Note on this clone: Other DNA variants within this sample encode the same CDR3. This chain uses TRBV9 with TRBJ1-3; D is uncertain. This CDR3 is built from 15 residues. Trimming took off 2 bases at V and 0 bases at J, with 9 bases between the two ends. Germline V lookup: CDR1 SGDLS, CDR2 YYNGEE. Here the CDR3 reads CASSVDGYSGNTIYF. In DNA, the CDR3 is TGTGCCAGCAGCGTGGACGGGTACTCTGGAAACACCATATATTTT.